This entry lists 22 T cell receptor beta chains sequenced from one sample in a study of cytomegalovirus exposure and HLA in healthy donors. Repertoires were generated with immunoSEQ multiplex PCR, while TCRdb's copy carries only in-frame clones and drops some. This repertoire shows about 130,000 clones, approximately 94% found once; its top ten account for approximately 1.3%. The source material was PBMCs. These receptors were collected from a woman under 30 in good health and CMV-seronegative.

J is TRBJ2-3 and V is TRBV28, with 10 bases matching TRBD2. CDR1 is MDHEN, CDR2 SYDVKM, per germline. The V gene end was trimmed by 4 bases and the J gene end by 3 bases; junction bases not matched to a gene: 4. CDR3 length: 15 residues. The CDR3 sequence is CASSSSGSFTDTQYF. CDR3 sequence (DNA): TGTGCCAGCAGTTCTAGCGGGAGTTTTACAGATACGCAGTATTTT.

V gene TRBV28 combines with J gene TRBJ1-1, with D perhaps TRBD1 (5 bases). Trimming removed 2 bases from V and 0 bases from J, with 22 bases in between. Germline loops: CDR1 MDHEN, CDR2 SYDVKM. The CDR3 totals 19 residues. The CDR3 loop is CASSLGSQGGLAMNTEAFF. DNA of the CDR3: TGTGCCAGCAGTTTAGGATCCCAGGGTGGGTTGGCGATGAACACTGAAGCTTTCTTT.

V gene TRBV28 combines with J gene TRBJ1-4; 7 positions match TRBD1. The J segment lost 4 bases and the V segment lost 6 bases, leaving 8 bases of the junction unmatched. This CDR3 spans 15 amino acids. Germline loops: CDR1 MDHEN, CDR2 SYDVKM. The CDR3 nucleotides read TGTGCCAGCAGCCAACAGGGGCGACTTAATGAAAAACTGTTTTTT. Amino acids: CASSQQGRLNEKLFF.

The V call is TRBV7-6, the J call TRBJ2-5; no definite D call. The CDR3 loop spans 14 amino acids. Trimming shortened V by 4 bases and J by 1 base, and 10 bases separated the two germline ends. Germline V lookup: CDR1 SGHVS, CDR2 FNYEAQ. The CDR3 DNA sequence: TGTGCCAGCAGCTCCCGGAGCTCCCAAGAGACCCAGTACTTC. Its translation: CASSSRSSQETQYF.

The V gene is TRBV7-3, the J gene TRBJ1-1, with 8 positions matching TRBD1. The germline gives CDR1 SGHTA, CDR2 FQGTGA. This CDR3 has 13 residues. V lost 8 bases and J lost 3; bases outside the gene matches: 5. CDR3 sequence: CASALQGDTEAFF. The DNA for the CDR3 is TGTGCCAGCGCACTACAGGGGGACACTGAAGCTTTCTTT.

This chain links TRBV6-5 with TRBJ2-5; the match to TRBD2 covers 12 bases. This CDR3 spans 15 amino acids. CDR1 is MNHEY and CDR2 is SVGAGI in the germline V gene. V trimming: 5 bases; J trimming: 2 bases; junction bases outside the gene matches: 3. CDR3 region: CASSTSGGRQETQYF. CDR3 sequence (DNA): TGTGCCAGCAGTACTAGCGGGGGGAGACAAGAGACCCAGTACTTC.

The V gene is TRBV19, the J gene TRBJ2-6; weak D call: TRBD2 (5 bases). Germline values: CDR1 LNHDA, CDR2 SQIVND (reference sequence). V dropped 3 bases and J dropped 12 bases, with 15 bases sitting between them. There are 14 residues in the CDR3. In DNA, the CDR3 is TGTGCCAGTAGTATGAGGGCCGACCCTCCCGTCCTGACTTTC. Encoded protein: CASSMRADPPVLTF.

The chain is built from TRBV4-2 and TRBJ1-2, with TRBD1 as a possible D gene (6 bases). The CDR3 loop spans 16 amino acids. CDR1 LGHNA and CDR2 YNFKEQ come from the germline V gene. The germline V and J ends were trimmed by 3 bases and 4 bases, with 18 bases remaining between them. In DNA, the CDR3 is TGTGCCAGCAGCCAGTTCCACAGGGATCCTTCCTATGGCTACACCTTC. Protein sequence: CASSQFHRDPSYGYTF.

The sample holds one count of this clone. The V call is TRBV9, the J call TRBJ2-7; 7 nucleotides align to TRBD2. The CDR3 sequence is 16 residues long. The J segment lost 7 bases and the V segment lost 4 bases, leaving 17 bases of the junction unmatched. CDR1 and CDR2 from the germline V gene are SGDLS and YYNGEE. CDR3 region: CASSPPLGTGGWEQYF. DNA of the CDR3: TGTGCCAGCAGCCCCCCCTTGGGGACGGGGGGTTGGGAGCAGTACTTC.

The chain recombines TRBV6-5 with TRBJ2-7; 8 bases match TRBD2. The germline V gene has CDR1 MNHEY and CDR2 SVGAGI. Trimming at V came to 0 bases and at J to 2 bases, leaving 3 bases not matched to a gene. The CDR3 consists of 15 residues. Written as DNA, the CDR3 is TGTGCCAGCAGTTACTCTACGGGACTAGCCTACGAGCAGTACTTC. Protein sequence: CASSYSTGLAYEQYF.

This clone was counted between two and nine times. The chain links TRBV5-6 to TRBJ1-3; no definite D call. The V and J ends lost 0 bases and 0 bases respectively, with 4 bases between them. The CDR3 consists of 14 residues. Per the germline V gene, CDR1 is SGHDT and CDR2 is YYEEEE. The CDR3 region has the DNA TGTGCCAGCAGCTTGGATCTCTCTGGAAACACCATATATTTT. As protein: CASSLDLSGNTIYF.

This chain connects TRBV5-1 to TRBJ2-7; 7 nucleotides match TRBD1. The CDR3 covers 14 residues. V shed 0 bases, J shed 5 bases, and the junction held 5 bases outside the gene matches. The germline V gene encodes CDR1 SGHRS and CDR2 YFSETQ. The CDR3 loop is CASSLAGGKNEQYF. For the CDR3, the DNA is TGCGCCAGCAGCTTGGCAGGGGGAAAAAACGAGCAGTACTTC.

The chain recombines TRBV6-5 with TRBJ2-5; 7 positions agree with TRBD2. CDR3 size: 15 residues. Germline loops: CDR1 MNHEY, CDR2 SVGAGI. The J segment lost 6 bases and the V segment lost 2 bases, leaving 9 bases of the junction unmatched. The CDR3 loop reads CASSYTPGRGKTQYF. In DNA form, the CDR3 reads TGTGCCAGCAGTTACACCCCAGGGAGGGGCAAGACCCAGTACTTC.

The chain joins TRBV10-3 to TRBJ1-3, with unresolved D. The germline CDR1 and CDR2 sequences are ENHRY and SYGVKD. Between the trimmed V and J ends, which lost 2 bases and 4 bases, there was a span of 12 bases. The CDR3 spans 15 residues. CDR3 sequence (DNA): TGTGCCATCAGTGAGAGGGAGTCGGTCGGAAACACCATATATTTT. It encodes CAISERESVGNTIYF.

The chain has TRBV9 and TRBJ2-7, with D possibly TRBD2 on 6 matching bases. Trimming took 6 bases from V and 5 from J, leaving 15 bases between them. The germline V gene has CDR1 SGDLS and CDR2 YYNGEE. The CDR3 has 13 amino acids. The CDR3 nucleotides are TGTGCCAGCAACGAAAACGGCGGGGACGAGCAGTACTTC. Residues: CASNENGGDEQYF.

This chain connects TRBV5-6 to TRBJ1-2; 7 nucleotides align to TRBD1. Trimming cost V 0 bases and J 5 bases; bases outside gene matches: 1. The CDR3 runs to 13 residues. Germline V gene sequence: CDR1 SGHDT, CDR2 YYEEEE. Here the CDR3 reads CASSLAGGYGYTF. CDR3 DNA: TGTGCCAGCAGCTTGGCAGGGGGTTATGGCTACACCTTC. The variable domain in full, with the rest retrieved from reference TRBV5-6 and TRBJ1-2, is DAGVTQSPTHLIKTRGQQVTLRCSPKSGHDTVSWYQQALGQGPQFIFQYYEEEERQRGNFPDRFSGHQFPNYSSELNVNALLLGDSALYLCASSLAGGYGYTFGSGTRLTVV.

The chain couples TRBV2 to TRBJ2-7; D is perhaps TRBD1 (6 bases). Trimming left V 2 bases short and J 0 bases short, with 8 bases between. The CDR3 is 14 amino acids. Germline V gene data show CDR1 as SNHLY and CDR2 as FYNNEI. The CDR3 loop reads CASSERGSSYEQYF. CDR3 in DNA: TGTGCCAGCAGTGAAAGGGGGAGCTCCTACGAGCAGTACTTC.

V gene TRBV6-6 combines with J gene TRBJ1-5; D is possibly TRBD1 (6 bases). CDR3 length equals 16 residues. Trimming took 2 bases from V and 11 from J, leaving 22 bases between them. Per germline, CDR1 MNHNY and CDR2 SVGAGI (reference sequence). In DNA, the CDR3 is TGTGCCAGCAGTTACACGAGAGGGGGAAAGGACGCGGCCCAGCATTTT. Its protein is CASSYTRGGKDAAQHF.

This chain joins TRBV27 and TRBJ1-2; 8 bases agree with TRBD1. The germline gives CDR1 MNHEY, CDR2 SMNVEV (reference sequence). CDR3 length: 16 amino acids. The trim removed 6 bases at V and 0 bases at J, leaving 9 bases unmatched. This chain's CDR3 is CASRANGQGANYGYTF. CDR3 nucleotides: TGTGCCAGCAGAGCTAACGGACAGGGAGCTAACTATGGCTACACCTTC.

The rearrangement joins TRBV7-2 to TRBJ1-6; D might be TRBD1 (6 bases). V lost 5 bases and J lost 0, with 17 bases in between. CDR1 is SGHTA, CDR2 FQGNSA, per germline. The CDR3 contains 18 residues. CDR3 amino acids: CASSAGVPTSSYNSPLHF. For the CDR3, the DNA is TGTGCCAGCAGCGCAGGGGTCCCAACGAGCTCCTATAATTCACCCCTCCACTTT.

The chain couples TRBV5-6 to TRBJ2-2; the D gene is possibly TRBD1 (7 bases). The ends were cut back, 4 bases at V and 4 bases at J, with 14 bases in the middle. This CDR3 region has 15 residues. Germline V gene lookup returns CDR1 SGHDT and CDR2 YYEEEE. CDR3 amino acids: CASSPQGGLTGELFF. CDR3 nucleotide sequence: TGTGCCAGCAGCCCGCAGGGGGGCCTCACCGGGGAGCTGTTTTTT.

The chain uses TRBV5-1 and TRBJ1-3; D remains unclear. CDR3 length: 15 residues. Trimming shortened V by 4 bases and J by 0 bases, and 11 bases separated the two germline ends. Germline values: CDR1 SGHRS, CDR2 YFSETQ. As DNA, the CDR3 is TGCGCCAGCAGCCCAACATACAGCTCTGGAAACACCATATATTTT. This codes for CASSPTYSSGNTIYF. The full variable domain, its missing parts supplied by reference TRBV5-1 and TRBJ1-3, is KAGVTQTPRYLIKTRGQQVTLSCSPISGHRSVSWYQQTPGQGLQFLFEYFSETQRNKGNFPGRFSGRQFSNSRSEMNVSTLELGDSALYLCASSPTYSSGNTIYFGEGSWLTVV.